Shown below are 25 T cell receptor beta chains from a single sample sequenced in a study of metastatic and nonmetastatic thyroid tumors. No treatment had been given to any patient before thyroid surgery. TCRdb reprocessed the PCR reads via MiXCR. The sample shows roughly 93,000 clones, roughly 12% of them seen only once. Material for sequencing was blood. Receptor source: a female donor with papillary thyroid cancer or a benign thyroid nodule (not recorded which). Some clones in this sample may be carry-over from other donors' samples.

This clone was recorded at least ten times. The J gene is TRBJ2-6, the V gene TRBV6-5; 11 positions match TRBD1. This CDR3 has 18 residues. Trimming cost V 5 bases and J 0 bases; bases outside gene matches: 6. From germline, CDR1 is MNHEY and CDR2 SVGAGI. CDR3 amino acids: CASSHGTGGSSGANVLTF. The CDR3 DNA sequence: TGTGCCAGCAGTCACGGGACAGGGGGAAGCTCTGGGGCCAACGTCCTGACTTTC.

This clone was found many times. This chain joins TRBV7-2 and TRBJ2-1; TRBD1 agrees at 7 bases. This CDR3 has 15 amino acids. Germline CDR1 is SGHTA and CDR2 is FQGNSA. The V and J ends lost 1 base and 4 bases, in that order; junction bases with no gene match: 4. CDR3 sequence: CASSLVVGQYNEQFF. CDR3 sequence (DNA): TGTGCCAGCAGCTTAGTAGTGGGACAGTACAATGAGCAGTTCTTC.

There are many counts of this clone. The rearrangement uses TRBV7-2 and TRBJ2-2; D may be TRBD2 (5 bases). The CDR3 loop spans 15 amino acids. Germline V gene data show CDR1 as SGHTA and CDR2 as FQGNSA. V lost 4 bases and J lost 5, with 14 bases in between. CDR3: CASSYMSGQTGELFF. CDR3 DNA sequence: TGTGCCAGCAGCTATATGAGCGGCCAAACCGGGGAGCTGTTTTTT.

In its sample, this clone was seen many times. Other DNA sequences from this sample encode an identical CDR3 as well. The chain is built from TRBV29-1 and TRBJ2-2, with D hard to call. The length of the CDR3 is 14 residues. The V and J ends lost 1 base and 4 bases respectively, with 10 bases between them. Germline loops: CDR1 SQVTM, CDR2 ANQGSEA. DNA of the CDR3: TGCAGCGTTGAAGCCAATACGGGCACCGGGGAGCTGTTTTTT. Translated, it gives CSVEANTGTGELFF.

This clone was seen many times. CDR3 residues: CASSQSTGISVYEQYF. The DNA for the CDR3 is TGCGCCAGCAGCCAGTCGACAGGGATTTCCGTCTACGAGCAGTACTTC. The rearrangement links TRBV4-3 to TRBJ2-7; 7 nucleotides match TRBD1. This CDR3 has 16 residues. CDR1 is LGHNA, CDR2 YSLEER, per germline. V was clipped by 3 bases and J by 3 bases; unmatched bases: 11.

This clone occurred many times. The gene calls are TRBV7-8 and TRBJ2-1, with D possibly being TRBD1 or TRBD2 (5 bases each). Germline CDR1 and CDR2: SGHVS and FQNEAQ. With 4 bases removed from V and 8 bases from J, the gap between germline ends came to 18 bases. This CDR3 comprises 15 residues. This chain's CDR3 is CASSYPGTPADEQFF. The CDR3 nucleotides are TGTGCCAGCAGCTACCCAGGGACGCCAGCCGATGAGCAGTTCTTC.

This clone was counted many times. The V gene is TRBV9, the J gene TRBJ2-7; 9 nucleotides line up with TRBD1. With 0 bases clipped from V and 4 bases from J, the junction kept 2 bases outside the gene matches. Germline-derived CDR1 and CDR2 are SGDLS and YYNGEE. CDR3 length: 14 amino acids. The CDR3 reads CASSVGGQGYEQYF. The CDR3 DNA reads as TGTGCCAGCAGCGTAGGTGGACAGGGGTACGAGCAGTACTTC.

This clone was picked up many times. The chain joins TRBV7-2 to TRBJ2-1; D not certain. The germline gives CDR1 SGHTA, CDR2 FQGNSA. The V and J ends lost 2 bases and 0 bases respectively, with 20 bases between them. The CDR3 runs 19 residues. The DNA of the CDR3 is TGTGCCAGCAGCTTATACGGAATACTCCTTCAAAGCTCCTACAATGAGCAGTTCTTC. This encodes CASSLYGILLQSSYNEQFF.

This clone was seen ten or more times. CDR3 sequence (DNA): TGCAGTGGCTGGCTGGGGACACACTCCTACGAGCAGTACTTC. Translated: CSGWLGTHSYEQYF. The chain combines TRBV20-1 with TRBJ2-7, with D perhaps matching TRBD1 (6 bases). Germline assignment: CDR1 DFQATT and CDR2 SNEGSKA (reference sequence). This CDR3 has 14 residues. The V end lost 7 bases, the J end lost 0 bases, and 16 bases lay between the germline ends.

This clone was counted ten times or more. The chain links TRBV6-5 to TRBJ1-5, with 8 bases aligning to TRBD1. CDR3 length: 15 residues. The junction had 7 bases not matched to a gene; V was cut back by 2 bases and J by 7 bases. CDR1 is MNHEY, CDR2 SVGAGI, per germline. The CDR3 here is CASSYTHDRGQPQHF. The CDR3 DNA sequence: TGTGCCAGCAGTTACACCCACGACAGGGGACAGCCCCAGCATTTT.

This clone was detected ten times or more. One end of the junction varies from germline; a read error may be responsible. The rearrangement uses TRBV6-1 and TRBJ2-7; D is unclear. The CDR3 is 13 residues long. Germline loops: CDR1 MNHNS, CDR2 SASEGT. CDR3 nucleotide sequence: TGTGCCAGCAGAGAAGTTGGATTAAACGAGCAGTACTTC. This sequence encodes CASREVGLNEQYF.

Ten or more counts support this clone. This sequence may be a read error, since a much larger clone differs from it by one base. The same CDR3 also results from other DNA sequences found in this sample. The gene calls are TRBV30 and TRBJ2-2, with TRBD2 as a possible D gene (5 bases). The CDR3 has 14 amino acids. In germline, CDR1 is GTSNPN, CDR2 SVGIG (reference sequence). CDR3 sequence (DNA): TGTGCCTGGAGCGCTAGCACGAACACCGGGGAGCTGTTTTTC. Protein product: CAWSASTNTGELFF. The full variable domain, in which reference TRBV30 and TRBJ2-2 provide the parts outside the CDR3, is SQTIHQWPATLVQPVGSPLSLECTVEGTSNPNLYWYRQAAGRGLQLLFYSVGIGQISSEVPQNLSASRPQDRQFILSSKKLLLSDSGFYLCAWSASTNTGELFFGEGSRLTVL.

This clone was picked up many times. The chain couples TRBV27 to TRBJ2-1; 9 bases agree with TRBD2. Looked up from germline, CDR1 is MNHEY and CDR2 is SMNVEV (reference sequence). V was clipped by 6 bases and J by 3 bases; unmatched bases: 15. This CDR3 spans 18 amino acids. The CDR3 is CASRRRTSDVALYNEQFF. The DNA of the CDR3 is TGTGCCAGCAGAAGAAGGACTAGCGATGTTGCTCTCTACAATGAGCAGTTCTTC.

This clone was seen repeatedly, ten times or more. This sequence joins TRBV5-1 and TRBJ2-3, with 7 positions matching TRBD1. Germline V gene lookup returns CDR1 SGHRS and CDR2 YFSETQ. The CDR3 has 16 residues. V lost 2 bases and J lost 0; bases outside the gene matches: 6. The CDR3 here is CASSFETGYSTDTQYF. CDR3 bases: TGCGCCAGCAGCTTTGAGACAGGGTACAGCACAGATACGCAGTATTTT.

This clone was counted ten times or more. The chain combines TRBV3-1 with TRBJ1-5, with no clear D. Per germline, CDR1 LGHDT and CDR2 YNNKEL (reference sequence). This CDR3 region has 15 residues. V gave up 4 bases and J gave up 0 bases, with 10 bases separating them. The CDR3 nucleotides are TGTGCCAGCAGCCTCCCGACATTTAGCAATCAGCCCCAGCATTTT. It is translated as CASSLPTFSNQPQHF.

To note about this clone: The junction does not match germline at one end; this may be a read error. J is TRBJ2-3 and V is TRBV5-8; the D is unclear. The CDR3 has 13 amino acids. Looked up from germline, CDR1 is SGHTS and CDR2 is YDEGEE. CDR3 bases: TGTGCCAGCAGGCGTTCGGCAGGCAATACGCATTATTTT. Translated, it gives CASRRSAGNTHYF.

This clone has only a few counts. This may stem from a read error, because a much larger clone lies one nucleotide away. The V and J genes are TRBV27 and TRBJ2-3; TRBD2 matches at 10 bases. The junction had 5 bases not matched to a gene; V was cut back by 5 bases and J by 0 bases. CDR3 length: 16 amino acids. CDR1 and CDR2 from the germline V gene are MNHEY and SMNVEV (reference sequence). DNA of the CDR3: TGTGCCAGCAGTCGACTAGCGGGCCTAAGCACAGATACGCAGTATTTT. Its protein product is CASSRLAGLSTDTQYF.

This clone was seen many times. The V and J genes are TRBV27 and TRBJ2-1, with TRBD2 identical over 7 bases. This CDR3 has 13 amino acids. J lost 8 bases, V lost 2 bases, and 3 bases had no gene match. Germline V gives CDR1 MNHEY, CDR2 SMNVEV (reference sequence). This CDR3 is CASSLKRGDEQFF. The CDR3 nucleotides are TGTGCCAGCAGTTTAAAGCGGGGCGATGAGCAGTTCTTC.

This clone was detected ten times or more. J is TRBJ2-3 and V is TRBV9, with D maybe TRBD1 (6 bases). Deletions cut 8 bases from V and 3 bases from J, with 19 bases between. The CDR3 sequence is 15 residues long. Germline CDR1 SGDLS, CDR2 YYNGEE. This chain's CDR3 is CASTLGASRTDTQYF. The CDR3 DNA follows: TGTGCCAGTACCCTGGGGGCTAGCAGGACAGATACGCAGTATTTT. Full variable domain (rest looked up from reference TRBV9 and TRBJ2-3): DSGVTQTPKHLITATGQRVTLRCSPRSGDLSVYWYQQSLDQGLQFLIQYYNGEERAKGNILERFSAQQFPDLHSELNLSSLELGDSALYFCASTLGASRTDTQYFGPGTRLTVL.

The chain is built from TRBV5-1 and TRBJ1-6, with 8 bases lining up with TRBD1. The ends lost 2 bases at V and 9 bases at J; junction bases unmatched: 7. The CDR3 is 15 residues long. Germline CDR1 is SGHRS and CDR2 is YFSETQ. The CDR3: CASSFWGQDRSPLHF. CDR3 DNA: TGCGCCAGCAGCTTTTGGGGACAGGATCGTTCACCCCTCCACTTT.

This clone was detected many times. V and J are TRBV20-1 and TRBJ1-5; D not resolved. The CDR3 sequence is 14 residues long. V was cut by 5 bases and J by 0 bases, with 11 bases left in between. Germline CDR1 and CDR2: DFQATT and SNEGSKA (reference sequence). CDR3 sequence reads: CSALKGYSNQPQHF. The CDR3 nucleotides read TGCAGTGCTCTTAAAGGATATAGCAATCAGCCCCAGCATTTT.

This clone has at least ten counts. The chain uses TRBV5-6 and TRBJ1-6; D gene unclear. Germline V lookup: CDR1 SGHDT, CDR2 YYEEEE. This CDR3 region has 16 residues. The V gene lost 0 bases and the J gene lost 7 bases, with 14 bases spanning the gap. The CDR3 DNA sequence: TGTGCCAGCAGCTTGGGGCCTTGGGGTAACAATTCACCCCTCCACTTT. Its translation: CASSLGPWGNNSPLHF. Full variable domain (rest looked up from reference TRBV5-6 and TRBJ1-6): DAGVTQSPTHLIKTRGQQVTLRCSPKSGHDTVSWYQQALGQGPQFIFQYYEEEERQRGNFPDRFSGHQFPNYSSELNVNALLLGDSALYLCASSLGPWGNNSPLHFGNGTRLTVT.

This clone was observed at least ten times. V and J are TRBV24-1 and TRBJ2-2; D tentatively reads TRBD1 or TRBD2 (5 bases each). CDR3 length: 19 amino acids. V was pared by 1 base and J by 4 bases, with 21 bases between. Per the germline V gene, CDR1 is KGHDR and CDR2 is SFDVKD. In nucleotides, the CDR3 is TGTGCCACCAGTGATTTCCAAACCCGGCTAGCAGGGTCCACCGGGGAGCTGTTTTTT. It translates to CATSDFQTRLAGSTGELFF.

V gene TRBV30 combines with J gene TRBJ2-1, with 12 positions matching TRBD2. J lost 7 bases, V lost 0 bases, and 4 bases had no gene match. Germline loops: CDR1 GTSNPN, CDR2 SVGIG (reference sequence). CDR3 length: 15 amino acids. The DNA for the CDR3 is TGTGCCTGGAGTGTTAGACTAGCGGGAGTTAATGAGCAGTTCTTC. Translation: CAWSVRLAGVNEQFF.

As to this clone: Sequence at one end of the junction differs from germline and may be a read error. The chain links TRBV27 to TRBJ1-2; D call uncertain. Germline CDR1 is MNHEY and CDR2 is SMNVEV (reference sequence). This CDR3 is built from 13 residues. The CDR3 here is CAGSFRIGYGYTF. The DNA of the CDR3 is TGTGCCGGCAGTTTCAGGATAGGGTATGGCTACACCTTC.